The 26 T cell receptor beta chains in this list originate from one sample, sequenced in a study of cytomegalovirus exposure and HLA in healthy donors. The PCR had 60 Vbeta and 13 Jbeta primers. Profiled with immunoSEQ multiplex PCR; TCRdb holds only in-frame clones, not every one. Of approximately 150,000 clones in the sample, 65% to 80% were seen once. Specimen: PBMCs. These receptors were obtained from a woman in her 40s in good health and CMV-seronegative.

The table lists this clone with a count of one. The chain employs TRBV27 and TRBJ2-1; tentatively, D is TRBD2 (6 bases). The CDR3 totals 15 residues. Per germline, CDR1 MNHEY and CDR2 SMNVEV (reference sequence). Trimming stripped 4 bases from V and 2 bases from J, with 12 bases between. CDR3 sequence: CASSWGTGAYNEQFF. CDR3 DNA: TGTGCCAGCAGTTGGGGGACGGGGGCCTACAATGAGCAGTTCTTC.

The chain carries TRBV18 and TRBJ1-4; no reliable D call. Trimming stripped 4 bases from V and 0 bases from J, with 9 bases between. CDR1 and CDR2 from the germline V gene are KGHSH and LQKENI. This CDR3 comprises 15 residues. CDR3 nucleotides: TGTGCCAGCTCACTCAACAGTGCAACTAATGAAAAACTGTTTTTT. Its translation: CASSLNSATNEKLFF.

The chain has TRBV29-1 and TRBJ2-3; D remains ambiguous. Germline loops: CDR1 SQVTM, CDR2 ANQGSEA. This CDR3 comprises 13 residues. Deletions cut 3 bases from V and 6 bases from J, with 13 bases between. In nucleotides, the CDR3 is TGCAGCGTTGATTGGCAGGTACTGGATACGCAGTATTTT. This codes for CSVDWQVLDTQYF.

V usage is TRBV9 and J usage is TRBJ2-1; the match to TRBD2 covers 11 bases. The V gene's germline CDR1 is SGDLS and CDR2 YYNGEE. The CDR3 length is 15 residues. V was clipped by 2 bases and J by 4 bases; unmatched bases: 2. The CDR3 nucleotides read TGTGCCAGCAGCGTGACTAGCGGGGCTTACAATGAGCAGTTCTTC. This gives the protein CASSVTSGAYNEQFF. The full variable domain, its missing parts supplied by reference TRBV9 and TRBJ2-1, is DSGVTQTPKHLITATGQRVTLRCSPRSGDLSVYWYQQSLDQGLQFLIQYYNGEERAKGNILERFSAQQFPDLHSELNLSSLELGDSALYFCASSVTSGAYNEQFFGPGTRLTVL.

The chain uses TRBV29-1 and TRBJ2-5, with a tentative D call TRBD2 (6 bases). CDR3 size: 13 residues. Per germline, CDR1 SQVTM and CDR2 ANQGSEA. V was shortened by 8 bases and J by 5 bases, with 18 bases between the two germline ends. CDR3 residues: CSLGSRAGETQYF. The CDR3 DNA is TGCAGCCTCGGGAGCAGGGCGGGGGAGACCCAGTACTTC.

This clone was picked up a small number of times. This chain links TRBV7-9 with TRBJ2-7; TRBD1 agrees at 10 bases. There are 15 residues in the CDR3. Germline V gene data show CDR1 as SEHNR and CDR2 as FQNEAQ (reference sequence). V gave up 4 bases and J gave up 5 bases; unmatched junction bases: 8. The CDR3 is CASSSRDRGGHEQYF. CDR3 DNA sequence: TGTGCCAGCAGCTCCCGGGACAGGGGCGGTCACGAGCAGTACTTC.

The V gene is TRBV27, the J gene TRBJ1-5; D not resolved. From germline, CDR1 is MNHEY and CDR2 SMNVEV (reference sequence). This CDR3 has 13 amino acids. The germline V and J ends were trimmed by 3 bases and 3 bases, with 6 bases remaining between them. CDR3 sequence reads: CASSFVVNQPQHF. In DNA form, the CDR3 reads TGTGCCAGCAGTTTTGTAGTCAATCAGCCCCAGCATTTT.

This sequence joins TRBV11-3 and TRBJ1-3; 8 bases fit TRBD1. Trimming took 1 base from V and 3 from J; bases not matched to a gene: 8. This CDR3 has 17 residues. CDR1 and CDR2 from the germline V gene are SGHNT and YENEEA. The CDR3 DNA reads TGTGCCAGCAGCTTAGGGGGCCAGGGGGCTTATGGAAACACCATATATTTT. It is translated as CASSLGGQGAYGNTIYF.

This rearrangement joins TRBV25-1 to TRBJ2-2, with 7 bases matching TRBD1. Germline trimming cut 6 bases from V and 6 bases from J; bases unmatched to any gene: 10. The germline V gene encodes CDR1 MGHDK and CDR2 SYGVNS. This CDR3 is built from 15 residues. This chain's CDR3 is CASSRQGPLAGELFF. Here the CDR3 DNA reads TGTGCCAGCAGCCGACAGGGCCCGTTGGCCGGGGAGCTGTTTTTT.

V usage is TRBV30 and J usage is TRBJ2-1, with D perhaps TRBD2 (6 bases). Germline V lookup: CDR1 GTSNPN, CDR2 SVGIG (reference sequence). Trimming took 5 bases from V and 0 from J, leaving 11 bases between them. The CDR3 is 14 residues long. In DNA, the CDR3 is TGTGCCTGGGGACTACGCAGCTCCTACAATGAGCAGTTCTTC. Amino acids: CAWGLRSSYNEQFF.

The chain carries TRBV5-5 and TRBJ2-2; D possibly corresponds to TRBD2 (5 bases). The CDR3 extends over 20 amino acids. Germline V gene data show CDR1 as SGHKS and CDR2 as YYEKEE (reference sequence). The V and J ends lost 0 bases and 1 base respectively, with 22 bases between them. The CDR3 DNA reads as TGTGCCAGCAGCTTGGCCGGTTTCTCTGGCCTAGCCCTGAACACCGGGGAGCTGTTTTTT. Its protein is CASSLAGFSGLALNTGELFF.

This chain joins TRBV28 and TRBJ2-5, with 10 bases identical to TRBD1. This CDR3 region has 16 residues. Germline-derived CDR1 and CDR2 are MDHEN and SYDVKM. J lost 4 bases, V lost 6 bases, and 11 bases had no gene match. CDR3 bases: TGTGCCAGCAGCTCCATAGACAGGGGGCAAGGAGAGACCCAGTACTTC. Amino acid sequence: CASSSIDRGQGETQYF.

The CDR3 DNA sequence: TGTGCCAGCTCACCCGCCGGGACACTAAGCACAGATACGCAGTATTTT. Protein sequence: CASSPAGTLSTDTQYF. V and J are TRBV18 and TRBJ2-3; the D gene is possibly TRBD1 (6 bases). Trimming took 3 bases from V and 0 from J, leaving 13 bases between them. The CDR3 has 16 amino acids. CDR1 and CDR2 from the germline V gene are KGHSH and LQKENI.

The count of this clone is one. V and J are TRBV11-2 and TRBJ2-1, with TRBD2 matching 8 bases. The CDR3 length is 19 residues. J lost 0 bases, V lost 2 bases, and 12 bases had no gene match. CDR1 is SGHAT, CDR2 FQNNGV, per germline. Here the CDR3 DNA reads TGTGCCAGCAGCTTAAGCAGCGGGGGCCCCCCGAGCTCCTACAATGAGCAGTTCTTC. Translation gives CASSLSSGGPPSSYNEQFF.

This clone occurred once. The chain recombines TRBV10-3 with TRBJ2-1, with TRBD2 identical over 13 bases. CDR1 ENHRY and CDR2 SYGVKD come from the germline V gene. This CDR3 has 14 residues. J lost 7 bases, V lost 6 bases, and 3 bases had no gene match. CDR3: CAIRPGLAGNEQFF. The CDR3 region has the DNA TGTGCCATCAGACCGGGACTAGCGGGAAATGAGCAGTTCTTC.

The chain joins TRBV11-2 to TRBJ1-2, with a tentative D call TRBD1 (6 bases). Trimming removed 5 bases at V and 0 bases at J, with 13 bases between. Per the germline V gene, CDR1 is SGHAT and CDR2 is FQNNGV. This CDR3 contains 15 residues. The CDR3 protein is CASSVRGPANYGYTF. CDR3 DNA sequence: TGTGCCAGCAGCGTCAGGGGACCCGCTAACTATGGCTACACCTTC.

V is TRBV28 and J is TRBJ2-1; 14 nucleotides align to TRBD2. V gave up 3 bases and J gave up 5 bases; unmatched junction bases: 3. CDR3 length: 16 residues. The germline gives CDR1 MDHEN, CDR2 SYDVKM. CDR3 amino acids: CASSLMTSGGDNEQFF. In DNA form, the CDR3 reads TGTGCCAGCAGTTTGATGACTAGCGGGGGGGACAATGAGCAGTTCTTC.

The table lists this clone with a few counts. V usage is TRBV9 and J usage is TRBJ1-4; a weak D match, TRBD1 (6 bases). The CDR3 has 17 residues. Germline values: CDR1 SGDLS, CDR2 YYNGEE. V was trimmed by 4 bases and J by 2 bases, leaving 18 bases between them. CDR3 residues: CASSPWGGRATNEKLFF. In nucleotides, the CDR3 is TGTGCCAGCAGCCCCTGGGGGGGCCGTGCGACTAATGAAAAACTGTTTTTT.

The CDR3 nucleotides are TGTGCCAGCAGTTTATCACAGGGGGAAACGGGCAATGAGCAGTTCTTC. This gives the protein CASSLSQGETGNEQFF. The genes are TRBV27 and TRBJ2-1; TRBD1 aligns across 8 bases. Germline loops: CDR1 MNHEY, CDR2 SMNVEV (reference sequence). The CDR3 contains 16 residues. With 0 bases clipped from V and 6 bases from J, the junction kept 7 bases outside the gene matches.

CDR3 sequence (DNA): TGTGCCAGCAGTTACTTCGTGGGTCGCAGGGTTCAACTGTTTTTT. Protein product: CASSYFVGRRVQLFF. This sequence joins TRBV6-6 and TRBJ1-4, with D possibly matching TRBD1 (5 bases). The CDR3 is made up of 15 amino acids. The V gene's germline CDR1 is MNHNY and CDR2 SVGAGI (reference sequence). V gave up 1 base and J gave up 12 bases, with 18 bases separating them.

The CDR3 coding sequence is TGCGCCAGCAGCTTGCGGGGGAATGGGAACAATGAGCAGTTCTTC. This encodes CASSLRGNGNNEQFF. The chain couples TRBV5-1 to TRBJ2-1; D is perhaps TRBD2 (6 bases). The germline CDR1 and CDR2 sequences are SGHRS and YFSETQ. The CDR3 totals 15 residues. Trimming took off 1 base at V and 5 bases at J, with 13 bases between the two ends. Together with reference TRBV5-1 and TRBJ2-1, the CDR3 gives the full variable domain: KAGVTQTPRYLIKTRGQQVTLSCSPISGHRSVSWYQQTPGQGLQFLFEYFSETQRNKGNFPGRFSGRQFSNSRSEMNVSTLELGDSALYLCASSLRGNGNNEQFFGPGTRLTVL.

The rearrangement links TRBV5-5 to TRBJ1-1, with TRBD1 identical over 9 bases. The CDR3 consists of 13 residues. Germline CDR1 and CDR2: SGHKS and YYEKEE (reference sequence). Germline trimming cut 0 bases from V and 11 bases from J; bases unmatched to any gene: 5. CDR3: CASSLAQGAGAFF. In nucleotides, the CDR3 is TGTGCCAGCAGCTTGGCACAGGGGGCGGGCGCTTTCTTT. The full variable domain, with the rest looked up from reference TRBV5-5 and TRBJ1-1, is DAGVTQSPTHLIKTRGQQVTLRCSPISGHKSVSWYQQVLGQGPQFIFQYYEKEERGRGNFPDRFSARQFPNYSSELNVNALLLGDSALYLCASSLAQGAGAFFGQGTRLTVV.

The chain couples TRBV6-1 to TRBJ1-3; unclear D gene. This CDR3 comprises 13 residues. V lost 3 bases to trimming and J lost 0 bases, with 3 bases between them. From germline, CDR1 is MNHNS and CDR2 SASEGT. The CDR3 DNA follows: TGTGCCAGCAGTGATTACTCTGGAAACACCATATATTTT. Its protein is CASSDYSGNTIYF.

The rearrangement links TRBV5-4 to TRBJ2-1; 9 bases fit TRBD2. V lost 2 bases to trimming and J lost 7 bases; unmatched junction nucleotides: 13. This CDR3 has 17 amino acids. The germline gives CDR1 SGHNT, CDR2 YYREEE (reference sequence). The CDR3 spells CASSLRNSGRSGNEQFF. The CDR3 DNA reads as TGTGCCAGCAGCTTAAGGAATAGCGGGAGATCGGGGAATGAGCAGTTCTTC.

The CDR3 coding sequence is TGTGCCTGGAGTGGTTATCACAATGAGCAGTTCTTC. Its translation: CAWSGYHNEQFF. The V gene is TRBV30, the J gene TRBJ2-1, with D uncertain. V was clipped by 1 base and J by 5 bases, with 6 bases between them. This CDR3 comprises 12 residues. Germline V gene sequence: CDR1 GTSNPN, CDR2 SVGIG (reference sequence).

The chain has TRBV13 and TRBJ1-1, with TRBD1 as a possible D gene (5 bases). The CDR3 has 19 residues. The germline V gene encodes CDR1 PRHDT and CDR2 FYEKMQ (reference sequence). The V end was cut by 5 bases, the J end by 4 bases, with 29 bases between. In DNA, the CDR3 is TGTGCCAGCAGCCCGCTCTATCAGGGCCCTTCTGGACGTAGCACTGAAGCTTTCTTT. Translation gives CASSPLYQGPSGRSTEAFF.